This T cell receptor (beta chain) stems from a study of T cell changes during pregnancy in multiple sclerosis. Clones were read by immunoSEQ multiplex PCR, and TCRdb kept only the in-frame ones, dropping some. The sample yields tens of thousands of clones, 93% seen once. Sequencing used peripheral blood, obtained in the third trimester of pregnancy. The receptor was derived from a female donor in good health, enrolled as a control in a pregnancy study.

CDR3 coding DNA: TGTGCCAGCAGCCTAGAAGCGGGAGGGCCCAGAAATGAGCAGTTCTTC. Its translation is CASSLEAGGPRNEQFF. The chain links TRBV7-2 to TRBJ2-1; 10 bases match TRBD2. Trimming at V came to 5 bases and at J to 7 bases, leaving 11 bases not matched to a gene. Germline V gives CDR1 SGHTA, CDR2 FQGNSA. The CDR3 spans 16 residues.